Included here is one TCR beta chain sequence, with context. Antigen unknown. This record comes from a study of OX40 agonist ivuxolimab in advanced cancers. Background on the study: Patients enrolled in dose escalation were diagnosed with hepatocellular carcinoma, melanoma, renal cell or head and neck cancer. One patient with hepatocellular carcinoma and two with cutaneous melanoma, three in all, had partial responses. General study results and limits: Antigens targeted by the expanded peripheral T cells were not determined. There was clonal expansion of CD4+ and CD8+ blood T cells by week 6 at 0.1 to 3.0 mg/kg.

Data came from immunoSEQ multiplex PCR; TCRdb stores just in-frame clones and leaves some out. The sample has some 99,000 clones; approximately 95% are singletons. CDR3 length: 15 amino acids. The junction had 5 bases not matched to a gene; V was cut back by 1 base and J by 3 bases. Germline V gene sequence: CDR1 SGHRS, CDR2 YFSETQ. This TCR was sampled from an adult with an advanced solid tumor such as melanoma, head and neck, liver or kidney cancer. V and J are TRBV5-1 and TRBJ2-7; 9 bases are shared with TRBD2. Material: CD4+ or CD8+ T cells sorted from blood, obtained in a trial of the OX40 agonist ivuxolimab. The CDR3 DNA follows: TGCGCCAGCAGCTTGTTAGCGGGAGACATCTACGAGCAGTACTTC. Its protein is CASSLLAGDIYEQYF.